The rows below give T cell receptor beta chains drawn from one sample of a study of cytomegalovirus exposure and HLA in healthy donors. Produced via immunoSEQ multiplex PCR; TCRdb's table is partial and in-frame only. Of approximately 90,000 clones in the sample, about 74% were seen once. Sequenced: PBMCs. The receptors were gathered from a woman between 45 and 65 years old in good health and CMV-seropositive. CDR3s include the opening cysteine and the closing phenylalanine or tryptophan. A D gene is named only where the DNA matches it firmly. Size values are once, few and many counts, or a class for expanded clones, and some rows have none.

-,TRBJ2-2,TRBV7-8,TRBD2,CASSLAGAGLDTGELFF,TGTGCCAGCAGCTTAGCGGGGGCGGGACTAGATACCGGGGAGCTGTTTTTT
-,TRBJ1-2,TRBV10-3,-,CASLFVPDRIYGYTF,TGTGCCAGCCTTTTTGTTCCGGACAGAATTTATGGCTACACCTTC
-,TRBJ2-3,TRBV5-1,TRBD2,CASSLGVAGDTDTQYF,TGCGCCAGCAGCCTCGGGGTAGCGGGAGACACAGATACGCAGTATTTT
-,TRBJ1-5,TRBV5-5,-,CASSLDWGQPTDQPQHF,TGTGCCAGCAGCTTAGATTGGGGGCAGCCGACTGATCAGCCCCAGCATTTT
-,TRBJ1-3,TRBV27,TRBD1,CASSPWTGGNTIYF,TGTGCCAGCAGTCCCTGGACAGGAGGAAACACCATATATTTT
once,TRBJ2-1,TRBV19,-,CASTAEGRKYNEQFF,TGTGCCAGCACCGCAGAGGGTAGAAAATACAATGAGCAGTTCTTC
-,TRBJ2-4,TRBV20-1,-,CSATKNIQYF,TGCAGTGCTACTAAGAACATTCAGTACTTC
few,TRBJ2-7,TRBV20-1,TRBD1,CSTETGDEQYF,TGCAGTACTGAGACAGGGGACGAGCAGTACTTC
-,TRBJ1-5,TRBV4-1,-,CASSKEVRGLHSQHF,TGCGCCAGCAGCAAAGAGGTCAGGGGCCTACACTCCCAGCATTTT
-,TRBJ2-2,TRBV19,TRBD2,CASRSGSTNTGELFF,TGTGCCAGCAGGAGCGGGAGCACGAACACCGGGGAGCTGTTTTTT
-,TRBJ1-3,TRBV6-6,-,CASSYSLDSGNTIYF,TGTGCCAGCAGTTACTCGTTAGACTCTGGAAACACCATATATTTT
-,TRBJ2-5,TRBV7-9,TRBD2,CASSFGLAGGVETQYF,TGTGCCAGCAGCTTTGGACTAGCGGGAGGGGTGGAGACCCAGTACTTC
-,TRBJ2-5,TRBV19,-,CASSTGGKETQYF,TGTGCCAGTAGTACGGGCGGGAAGGAGACCCAGTACTTC
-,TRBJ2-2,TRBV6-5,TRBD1,CASMTGVLTGELFF,TGTGCCAGCATGACAGGGGTTCTCACCGGGGAGCTGTTTTTT
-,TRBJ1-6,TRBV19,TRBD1,CASSIRRDRGRDSPLHF,TGTGCCAGTAGTATTCGTCGGGACAGGGGAAGGGATTCACCCCTCCACTTT
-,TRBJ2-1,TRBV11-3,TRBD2,CASSYGLAGVYNEQFF,TGTGCCAGCAGCTACGGACTAGCGGGGGTCTACAATGAGCAGTTCTTC
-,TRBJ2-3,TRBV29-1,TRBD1,CSVARTGKADTQYF,TGCAGCGTTGCGAGGACAGGGAAGGCAGATACGCAGTATTTT
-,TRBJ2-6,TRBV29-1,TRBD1,CSVGQGSGANVLTF,TGCAGCGTGGGACAGGGGTCTGGGGCCAACGTCCTGACTTTC
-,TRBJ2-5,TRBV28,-,CASSSPRTAQETQYF,TGTGCCAGCAGTTCCCCCCGGACAGCTCAAGAGACCCAGTACTTC
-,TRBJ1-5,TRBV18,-,CASSPVGRGNQPQHF,TGTGCCAGCTCACCAGTCGGCAGGGGCAATCAGCCCCAGCATTTT
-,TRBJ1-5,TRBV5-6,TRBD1,CASSLDRGQPQHF,TGTGCCAGCAGCCTGGACAGGGGGCAGCCCCAGCATTTT
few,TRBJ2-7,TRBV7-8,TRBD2,CASSLGRSGIYEQYF,TGTGCCAGCAGCTTAGGGAGGAGCGGGATTTACGAGCAGTACTTC
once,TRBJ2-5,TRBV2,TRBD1,CASSVAPGQAAQETQYF,TGTGCCAGCAGTGTGGCCCCGGGACAGGCGGCCCAAGAGACCCAGTACTTC
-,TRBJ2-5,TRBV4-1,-,CASSPGSGGSGPVAQYF,TGCGCCAGCAGCCCTGGAAGTGGCGGAAGCGGCCCCGTGGCCCAGTACTTC
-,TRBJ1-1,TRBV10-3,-,CAISPDRANTEAFF,TGTGCCATCAGTCCGGACAGAGCGAACACTGAAGCTTTCTTT
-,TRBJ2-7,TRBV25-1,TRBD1,CASSDRRTGEQYF,TGTGCCAGCAGCGACCGACGGACAGGCGAGCAGTACTTC
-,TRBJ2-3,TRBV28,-,CASSFRGEGADTQYF,TGTGCCAGCAGTTTTAGAGGGGAGGGGGCAGATACGCAGTATTTT
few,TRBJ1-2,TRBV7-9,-,CASSLGQHLGGYTF,TGTGCCAGCAGCTTGGGGCAGCACTTGGGTGGCTACACCTTC
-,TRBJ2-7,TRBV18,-,CASSPTESYEQYF,TGTGCCAGCTCACCGACGGAGTCCTACGAGCAGTACTTC
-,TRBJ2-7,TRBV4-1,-,CASSQAGNDEQYF,TGCGCCAGCAGCCAAGCAGGGAACGACGAGCAGTACTTC
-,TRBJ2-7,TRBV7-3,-,CASSLGPRSEQYF,TGTGCCAGCAGCTTAGGTCCGAGGTCCGAGCAGTACTTC